The rows below give T cell receptor beta chains drawn from one sample of a study of T cell changes during pregnancy in multiple sclerosis. The repertoire was sequenced with immunoSEQ multiplex PCR; TCRdb's copy has only in-frame clones and lacks some. Among 100,000 or so clones, approximately 95% were seen once, and the ten largest hold about 1.6%. The sample consisted of peripheral blood, taken after pregnancy. The receptor source for this set is a female donor in good health, enrolled as a control in a pregnancy study. Both conserved end residues are part of each CDR3. Fields, in order: V gene, J gene, CDR3 protein.

v_gene: TRBV19
j_gene: TRBJ2-1
CDR3aa: CASSMSSNEQFF

v_gene: TRBV5-4
j_gene: TRBJ2-5
CDR3aa: CASSLEAGRFLETQYF

v_gene: TRBV7-2
j_gene: TRBJ1-2
CDR3aa: CASSYAPRGSLYGYTF

v_gene: TRBV28
j_gene: TRBJ1-1
CDR3aa: CASSSPGQGNTEAFF

v_gene: TRBV5-1
j_gene: TRBJ1-1
CDR3aa: CASSPRRAGDTEAFF

v_gene: TRBV2
j_gene: TRBJ2-5
CDR3aa: CASRTRGETQYF

v_gene: TRBV5-1
j_gene: TRBJ2-1
CDR3aa: CASSSGLAGVVDEQFF

v_gene: TRBV7-8
j_gene: TRBJ2-1
CDR3aa: CASSLELAGGLSYNEQFF

v_gene: TRBV7-7
j_gene: TRBJ2-7
CDR3aa: CASSPGDSYEQYF

v_gene: TRBV9
j_gene: TRBJ2-1
CDR3aa: CASSVVSGSVYNEQFF

v_gene: TRBV27
j_gene: TRBJ1-2
CDR3aa: CASSPLGGSTYGYTF

v_gene: TRBV4-2
j_gene: TRBJ2-1
CDR3aa: CASSQDLPGTSEWNEQFF

v_gene: TRBV5-4
j_gene: TRBJ2-5
CDR3aa: CASSLQETQYF

v_gene: TRBV5-5
j_gene: TRBJ1-2
CDR3aa: CASSQGQLYGYTF

v_gene: TRBV28
j_gene: TRBJ2-7
CDR3aa: CAGLAGGPFTVHEQYF

v_gene: TRBV2
j_gene: TRBJ1-2
CDR3aa: CASSKDREQGYTF

v_gene: TRBV5-1
j_gene: TRBJ2-1
CDR3aa: CASSHPAGGYNEQFF

v_gene: TRBV21-1
j_gene: TRBJ2-7
CDR3aa: CASSKWAGGVYEQYF

v_gene: TRBV4-1
j_gene: TRBJ2-7
CDR3aa: CASSQDQGLARNEQYF

v_gene: TRBV4-1
j_gene: TRBJ2-1
CDR3aa: CASSQDWDSFGNEQFF

v_gene: TRBV30
j_gene: TRBJ1-5
CDR3aa: CAWSDNAGQPQHF

v_gene: TRBV12-5
j_gene: TRBJ2-1
CDR3aa: CASGRDSNYNEQFF

v_gene: TRBV12-5
j_gene: TRBJ2-5
CDR3aa: CASGPGQGAETQYF

v_gene: TRBV2
j_gene: TRBJ2-2
CDR3aa: CASSEVETTTGELFF

v_gene: TRBV11-2
j_gene: TRBJ1-1
CDR3aa: CASSLAPDRGDTEAFF

v_gene: TRBV2
j_gene: TRBJ2-2
CDR3aa: CASEDRSPTGELFF

v_gene: TRBV5-1
j_gene: TRBJ1-5
CDR3aa: CASSLGQGSNQPQHF

v_gene: TRBV5-1
j_gene: TRBJ2-7
CDR3aa: CASSLAPTGSSYEQYF

v_gene: TRBV28
j_gene: TRBJ1-1
CDR3aa: CASSGTVNTEAFF

v_gene: TRBV5-4
j_gene: TRBJ2-7
CDR3aa: CASSVGGREQYF

v_gene: TRBV28
j_gene: TRBJ2-7
CDR3aa: CASSLSVAYEQYF

v_gene: TRBV2
j_gene: TRBJ2-1
CDR3aa: CASRGDLRNEQFF

v_gene: TRBV21-1
j_gene: TRBJ2-3
CDR3aa: CASSRGEPRTDTQYF

v_gene: TRBV9
j_gene: TRBJ1-2
CDR3aa: CASSEGTATGYGYTF